This TCR beta chain was sequenced for a study of blood T cell repertoires in COVID-19 (dated by TCRdb to the early 2020s). For the wider study: Samples covering the acute and convalescent phases of COVID-19 were provided by collaborators in the United States, Italy and Spain. Subjects who had been exposed to COVID-19, were actively infected with it, or had recovered from it provided the deeply sampled blood TCRbeta repertoires that made up the dataset. The samples were drawn from the first 160 participants of the ongoing ImmuneRACE study and from 1,254 subjects provided by 6 global collaborators. A freely available public database, intended as a resource for researchers studying the immune response to SARS-CoV-2, is where the repertoires were released. Sample metadata almost always included a de-identified subject ID, COVID-19 status, age in years and sex. The material from the prospective study consisted of cDNA or gDNA derived from T cells, B-cell-depleted T cells, or PBMCs. HLA class I and class II types, where available, came from metadata supplied by the sample provider rather than from assay-based typing. Overall results and qualifications from the work: The quantity of clinical and demographic metadata differed by source and by participant and was supplied without curation.

From the cysteine through the phenylalanine, the CDR3 covers 15 amino acids. The sequence is cut down to CDR3 DNA, 45 bases in frame from base 1. The germline V gene sets CDR1 to MDHEN and CDR2 to SYDVKM. V was cut back by 4 bases and J by 2 bases, leaving a gap of 12 bases between them. This clone has more than one count but fewer than ten. The antigen it binds to is not known. Base qualities are not recorded, but no much larger clone differs from it by a single base. At one collaborating source in Seattle, patients were enrolled during active infection and were followed longitudinally through the course of disease. Collaborating institutions collected whole blood in K2EDTA tubes following their own protocols. Collaborator samples were shipped for TCRbeta analysis as frozen whole blood, isolated PBMCs, or DNA extracted from either sample type. The immunoSEQ Assay, a bias-controlled multiplex PCR, was used to amplify TCRbeta CDR3 regions from genomic DNA. The study's own analysis went as follows. Within the assay, amplification of reference gene primers was used to estimate how many nucleated cells each sample contained. To quantify the absolute abundance of each unique TCRbeta CDR3 rearrangement, sequence reads were collapsed and filtered. For each sample, productive Simpson clonality was calculated as the square root of Simpson's diversity index over productive rearrangements. TCRdb re-hosts the immuneACCESS table, in-frame sequences only. Its copies lack some clones; in the studies checked, an unresolved V gene accounts for under half of them, and the cause for the rest is not known. V and J calls and clone size are copied from that table; D and trimming were computed from the DNA. This sample has under 450,000 clones in its table, and approximately 89% of those were observed once. Approximately 1.5% of the sample is in the top ten clones.

The sample taken for sequencing was peripheral blood. This clonotype was sampled from a woman in her 40s with COVID-19, enrolled during active disease. In this chain, TRBV28 is recombined with TRBJ1-5, and the D gene may be TRBD1, 5 bases matching. The CDR3 reads as follows: CASSYPVGGNQPQHF. DNA sequence: TGTGCCAGCAGTTATCCGGTAGGGGGCAATCAGCCCCAGCATTTT. Here the CDR3 is joined to the reference TRBV28 and TRBJ1-5 genes, and the full variable domain is: DVKVTQSSRYLVKRTGEKVFLECVQDMDHENMFWYRQDPGLGLRLIYFSYDVKMKEKGDIPEGYSVSREKKERFSLILESASTNQTSMYLCASSYPVGGNQPQHFGDGTRLSIL.